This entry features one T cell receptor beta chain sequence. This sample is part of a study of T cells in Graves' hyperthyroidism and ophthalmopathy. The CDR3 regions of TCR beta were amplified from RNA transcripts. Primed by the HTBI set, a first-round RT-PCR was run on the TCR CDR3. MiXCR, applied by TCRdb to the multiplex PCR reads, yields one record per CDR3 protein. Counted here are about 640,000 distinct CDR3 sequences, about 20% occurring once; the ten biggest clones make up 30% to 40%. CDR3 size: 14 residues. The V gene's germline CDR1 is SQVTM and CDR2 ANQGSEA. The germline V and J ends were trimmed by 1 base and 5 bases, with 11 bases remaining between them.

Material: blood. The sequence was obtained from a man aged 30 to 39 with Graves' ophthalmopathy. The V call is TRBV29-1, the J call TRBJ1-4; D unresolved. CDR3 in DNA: TGCAGCGTTGAAGTAGGGTGGCCGAATGAAAAACTGTTTTTT. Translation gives CSVEVGWPNEKLFF.